What follows is one T cell receptor (beta chain) and its context. In the study's own analysis: Reference gene primer amplification in the assay estimated nucleated cell counts. The table came from immunoSEQ multiplex PCR; TCRdb's copy has only in-frame clones and leaves some out. V, J and clone size are those of that table, while D and trimming were read from the DNA. The table has over 90,000 clones, roughly four fifths seen once; the top ten hold 9.9%. This sample was included in a study of blood T cell repertoires in COVID-19. Looking at the study overall: COVID-19 samples collected from the United States, Italy and Spain covered acute and convalescent phases. T cells, B-cell-depleted T cells, or PBMCs supplied cDNA or gDNA.

Germline assignment: CDR1 ENHRY and CDR2 SYGVKD. This CDR3 contains 14 residues. Trimming cost V 10 bases and J 3 bases, with 15 bases left between them. Sequencing was carried out using peripheral blood. The source of this sequence is a man between 35 and 55 years old with active or convalescent COVID-19. The V gene is TRBV10-3, the J gene TRBJ2-2, with a possible D match to TRBD2 (5 bases). The CDR3 DNA sequence: TGTGCCACCTCATTCGCGAGGGACACCGGGGAGCTGTTTTTT. As protein: CATSFARDTGELFF.